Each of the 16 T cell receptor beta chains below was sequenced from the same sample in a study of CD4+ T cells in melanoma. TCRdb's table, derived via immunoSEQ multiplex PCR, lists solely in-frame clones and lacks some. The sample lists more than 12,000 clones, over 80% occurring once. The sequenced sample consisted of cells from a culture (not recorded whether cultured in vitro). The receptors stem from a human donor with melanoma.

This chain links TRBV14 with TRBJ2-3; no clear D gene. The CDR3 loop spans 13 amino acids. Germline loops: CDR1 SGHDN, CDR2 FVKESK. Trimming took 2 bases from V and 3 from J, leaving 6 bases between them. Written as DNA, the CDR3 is TGTGCCAGCAGCCAATTTAGAACAGATACGCAGTATTTT. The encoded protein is CASSQFRTDTQYF.

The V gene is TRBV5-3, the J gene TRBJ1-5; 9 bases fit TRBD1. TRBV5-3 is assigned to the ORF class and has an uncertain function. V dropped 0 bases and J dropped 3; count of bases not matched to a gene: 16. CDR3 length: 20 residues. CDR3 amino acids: CARSLDRGRMTPRFNQPQHF. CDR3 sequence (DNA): TGTGCCAGAAGCTTGGACAGGGGGCGAATGACCCCTCGCTTCAATCAGCCCCAGCATTTT.

CDR3 DNA: TGTGCCAGCAGTGTAGGGCACCAGCCCCAGCATTTT. This translates into CASSVGHQPQHF. The chain employs TRBV25-1 and TRBJ1-5; D remains unclear. The CDR3 is 12 residues long. Germline V gene sequence: CDR1 MGHDK, CDR2 SYGVNS. V was trimmed by 4 bases and J by 7 bases, leaving 8 bases between them.

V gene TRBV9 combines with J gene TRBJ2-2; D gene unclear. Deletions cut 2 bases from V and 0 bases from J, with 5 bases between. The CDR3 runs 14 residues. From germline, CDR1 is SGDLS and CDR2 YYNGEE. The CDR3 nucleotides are TGTGCCAGCAGCGTGTACGCGAACACCGGGGAGCTGTTTTTT. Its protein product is CASSVYANTGELFF.

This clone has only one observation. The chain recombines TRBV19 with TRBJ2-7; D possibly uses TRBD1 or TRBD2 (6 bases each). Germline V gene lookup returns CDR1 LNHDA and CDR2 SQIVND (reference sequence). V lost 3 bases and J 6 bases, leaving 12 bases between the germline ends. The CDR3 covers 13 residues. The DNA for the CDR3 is TGTGCCAGTAGTATGGGGGGCTTGGGCGAGCAGTACTTC. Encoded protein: CASSMGGLGEQYF.

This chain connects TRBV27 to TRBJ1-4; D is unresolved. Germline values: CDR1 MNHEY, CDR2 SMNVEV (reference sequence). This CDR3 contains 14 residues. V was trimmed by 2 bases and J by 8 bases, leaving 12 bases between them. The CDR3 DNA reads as TGTGCCAGCAGTTTACAGCTGGGGTGGGAAAAACTGTTTTTT. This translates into CASSLQLGWEKLFF.

The CDR3 sequence: CASSMGTNREGEKLFF. Here the CDR3 DNA reads TGTGCCAGTAGTATGGGGACCAACCGGGAAGGTGAAAAACTGTTTTTT. The chain joins TRBV19 to TRBJ1-4; TRBD1 is a possible D gene (5 bases). The V and J ends lost 3 bases and 7 bases respectively, with 18 bases between them. This CDR3 comprises 16 residues. Per the germline V gene, CDR1 is LNHDA and CDR2 is SQIVND (reference sequence).

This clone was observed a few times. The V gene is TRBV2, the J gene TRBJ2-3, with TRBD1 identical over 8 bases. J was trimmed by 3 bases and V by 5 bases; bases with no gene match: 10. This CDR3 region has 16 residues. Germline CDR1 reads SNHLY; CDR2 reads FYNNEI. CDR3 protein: CASSTGQGIRTDTQYF. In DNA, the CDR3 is TGTGCCAGCAGTACTGGACAGGGAATACGAACAGATACGCAGTATTTT.

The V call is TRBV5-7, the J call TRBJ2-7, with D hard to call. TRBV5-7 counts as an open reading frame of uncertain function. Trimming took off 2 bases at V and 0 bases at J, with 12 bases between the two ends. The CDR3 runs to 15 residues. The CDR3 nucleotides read TGTGCCAGCAGCTTAGTTGGCAAGAGCTCCTACGAGCAGTACTTC. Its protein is CASSLVGKSSYEQYF.

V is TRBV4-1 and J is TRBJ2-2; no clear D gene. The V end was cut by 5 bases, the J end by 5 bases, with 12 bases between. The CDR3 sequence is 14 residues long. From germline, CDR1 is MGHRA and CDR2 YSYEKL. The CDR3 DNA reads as TGCGCCAGCAGCTACCCGGACCCTACCGGGGAGCTGTTTTTT. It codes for CASSYPDPTGELFF.

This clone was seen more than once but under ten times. The chain's CDR3 is CASRGAGPDYGYTF. In DNA form, the CDR3 reads TGTGCCAGCAGGGGGGCAGGGCCAGACTATGGCTACACCTTC. The chain uses TRBV6-1 and TRBJ1-2; D possibly corresponds to TRBD1 (6 bases). Trimming left V 6 bases short and J 3 bases short, with 14 bases between. The CDR3 sequence is 14 residues long. Germline values: CDR1 MNHNS, CDR2 SASEGT.

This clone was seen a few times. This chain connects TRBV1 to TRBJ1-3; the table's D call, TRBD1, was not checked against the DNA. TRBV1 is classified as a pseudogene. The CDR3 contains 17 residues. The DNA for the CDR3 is TGCACCAGCAGCCAAGATCTAGACAGGCCCTCTGGAAACACCATATATTTT. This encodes CTSSQDLDRPSGNTIYF.

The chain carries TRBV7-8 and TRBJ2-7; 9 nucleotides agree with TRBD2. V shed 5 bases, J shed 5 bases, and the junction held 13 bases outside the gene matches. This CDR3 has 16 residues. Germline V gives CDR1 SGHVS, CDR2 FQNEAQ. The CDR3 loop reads CASSAPWISGGDEQYF. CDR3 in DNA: TGTGCCAGCAGCGCCCCGTGGATTAGCGGGGGAGACGAGCAGTACTTC.

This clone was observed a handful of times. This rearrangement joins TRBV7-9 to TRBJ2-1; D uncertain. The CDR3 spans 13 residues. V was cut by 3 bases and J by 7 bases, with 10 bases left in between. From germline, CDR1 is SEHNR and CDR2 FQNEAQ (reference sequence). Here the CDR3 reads CASSFGSLNEQFF. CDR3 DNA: TGTGCCAGCAGCTTTGGGTCGTTGAATGAGCAGTTCTTC.

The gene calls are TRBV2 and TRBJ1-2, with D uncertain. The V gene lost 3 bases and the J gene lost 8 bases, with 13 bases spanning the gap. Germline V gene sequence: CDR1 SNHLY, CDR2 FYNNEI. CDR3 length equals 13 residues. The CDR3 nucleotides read TGTGCCAGCAGTGATTCGGGGTGGAGGGGCTACACCTTC. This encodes CASSDSGWRGYTF.

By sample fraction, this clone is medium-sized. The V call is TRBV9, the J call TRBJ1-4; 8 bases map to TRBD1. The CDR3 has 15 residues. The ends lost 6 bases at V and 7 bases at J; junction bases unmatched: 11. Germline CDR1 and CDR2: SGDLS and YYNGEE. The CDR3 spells CASNRGTGGVEKLFF. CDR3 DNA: TGTGCCAGCAACCGAGGTACAGGGGGTGTTGAAAAACTGTTTTTT.